The next 23 T cell receptor beta chains were all read from a single sample in a study of T cell responses to AZD1222 COVID-19 vaccine. The protocol was immunoSEQ multiplex PCR, while the TCRdb copy is restricted to in-frame clones and leaves out a portion. This sample has 150,000 or so clones, with around 90% found just once. Sequences were derived from peripheral blood, sampled on day 0 of AZD1222 vaccination. The receptors here all came from an adult in good health.

The rearrangement uses TRBV6-6 and TRBJ1-1, with D perhaps matching TRBD1 (5 bases). V was cut by 3 bases and J by 1 base, with 9 bases left in between. The CDR3 runs 14 residues. Germline CDR1 is MNHNY and CDR2 is SVGAGI (reference sequence). The CDR3 DNA reads TGTGCCAGCAGTTATAGACAGTCGAACACTGAAGCTTTCTTT. Protein: CASSYRQSNTEAFF.

The chain recombines TRBV18 with TRBJ1-5, with TRBD1 matching 9 bases. Looked up from germline, CDR1 is KGHSH and CDR2 is LQKENI. With 2 bases clipped from V and 0 bases from J, the junction kept 2 bases outside the gene matches. There are 16 residues in the CDR3. CDR3 in DNA: TGTGCCAGCTCACCAACAGGGGGCTATAGCAATCAGCCCCAGCATTTT. It translates to CASSPTGGYSNQPQHF. The variable domain in full, with the rest retrieved from reference TRBV18 and TRBJ1-5, is NAGVMQNPRHLVRRRGQEARLRCSPMKGHSHVYWYRQLPEEGLKFMVYLQKENIIDESGMPKERFSAEFPKEGPSILRIQQVVRGDSAAYFCASSPTGGYSNQPQHFGDGTRLSIL.

A word on this clone: Other DNA sequences of this sample code for an identical CDR3. This rearrangement joins TRBV5-1 to TRBJ1-2; D remains unclear. Germline-derived CDR1 and CDR2 are SGHRS and YFSETQ. The CDR3 runs 12 residues. Trimming removed 0 bases at V and 5 bases at J, with 5 bases between. The CDR3 DNA sequence: TGCGCCAGCAGCTTGGGATCATATGGCTACACCTTC. It encodes CASSLGSYGYTF.

The J gene is TRBJ1-1, the V gene TRBV28; D gene unclear. Germline V lookup: CDR1 MDHEN, CDR2 SYDVKM. The CDR3 length is 14 residues. With 6 bases removed from V and 1 base from J, the gap between germline ends came to 12 bases. DNA of the CDR3: TGTGCCAGCAGCCCCCGGGCCGCGAACACTGAAGCTTTCTTT. It specifies CASSPRAANTEAFF. Full variable domain (rest looked up from reference TRBV28 and TRBJ1-1): DVKVTQSSRYLVKRTGEKVFLECVQDMDHENMFWYRQDPGLGLRLIYFSYDVKMKEKGDIPEGYSVSREKKERFSLILESASTNQTSMYLCASSPRAANTEAFFGQGTRLTVV.

This clone appeared once. The chain employs TRBV28 and TRBJ1-2, with 7 bases fitting TRBD1. The CDR3 spans 15 residues. CDR1 is MDHEN and CDR2 is SYDVKM in the germline V gene. V was pared by 6 bases and J by 0 bases, with 7 bases of the junction left unmatched. The DNA for the CDR3 is TGTGCCAGCAGGCATAGGAGGGGGCCTAACTATGGCTACACCTTC. It yields the protein CASRHRRGPNYGYTF.

V gene TRBV25-1 combines with J gene TRBJ1-1; 8 positions match TRBD1. CDR1 and CDR2 (germline): MGHDK, SYGVNS. The CDR3 is made up of 11 amino acids. Trimming removed 10 bases from V and 10 bases from J; junction bases left unmatched: 8. The CDR3 bases are TGTGCCACCGTGACAGGGACAGGAGCTTTCTTT. Encoded protein: CATVTGTGAFF.

The chain is built from TRBV27 and TRBJ1-1, with a tentative D call TRBD1 (5 bases). Germline V gene lookup returns CDR1 MNHEY and CDR2 SMNVEV (reference sequence). The CDR3 has 16 amino acids. V gave up 3 bases and J gave up 7 bases, with 21 bases separating them. This CDR3 reads CASSLSGPVRSSEAFF. CDR3 DNA sequence: TGTGCCAGCAGTTTGTCAGGGCCCGTCCGTAGCAGTGAAGCTTTCTTT.

Remarks on this clone: Sequence at one end of the junction differs from germline and may be a read error. Other nucleotide sequences in the sample specify the same CDR3. The V call is TRBV2, the J call TRBJ2-7; D not certain. CDR3 length: 15 amino acids. The germline gives CDR1 SNHLY, CDR2 FYNNEI. The CDR3 protein is CASSEERWRIYEQYF. CDR3 bases: TGTGCCAGCAGTGAAGAAAGGTGGCGGATCTACGAGCAGTACTTT.

The chain employs TRBV28 and TRBJ1-5; D unresolved. Trimming left V 2 bases short and J 2 bases short, with 7 bases between. CDR1 and CDR2 from the germline V gene are MDHEN and SYDVKM. CDR3 length: 14 residues. For the CDR3, the DNA is TGTGCCAGCAGTTTACATCAGGGCAATCAGCCCCAGCATTTT. Translated, it gives CASSLHQGNQPQHF.

This clone was recorded only once. The rearrangement joins TRBV2 to TRBJ1-2, with D unclear. This CDR3 contains 14 residues. CDR1 and CDR2 from the germline V gene are SNHLY and FYNNEI. Trimming stripped 3 bases from V and 7 bases from J, with 15 bases between. The CDR3 bases are TGTGCCAGCAGTGAGGGATCGTACGCTACTGGCTACACCTTC. It specifies CASSEGSYATGYTF.

This chain uses TRBV30 with TRBJ2-2, with unresolved D. V was pared by 0 bases and J by 7 bases, with 9 bases between. CDR1 is GTSNPN, CDR2 SVGIG, per germline (reference sequence). The CDR3 loop spans 13 amino acids. CDR3 loop: CAWSVDWLGELFF. CDR3 coding DNA: TGTGCCTGGAGTGTAGACTGGCTCGGGGAGCTGTTTTTT.

This chain uses TRBV19 with TRBJ1-1; TRBD1 matches at 7 bases. The CDR3 runs to 15 residues. Germline V gives CDR1 LNHDA, CDR2 SQIVND (reference sequence). After removal of 7 bases from V and 6 bases from J, the junction contained 14 bases not matched to a gene. The CDR3 DNA sequence: TGTGCCAGTACCTTCAGACAGGGTTTCGACTCTGAAGCTTTCTTT. This codes for CASTFRQGFDSEAFF.

This chain joins TRBV2 and TRBJ2-7; TRBD2 agrees at 13 bases. J was trimmed by 2 bases and V by 3 bases; bases with no gene match: 1. The CDR3 extends over 15 amino acids. Germline lookup yields CDR1 SNHLY and CDR2 FYNNEI. CDR3 nucleotide sequence: TGTGCCAGCAGTGAGGGACTAGCGGGGACCTACGAGCAGTACTTC. This translates into CASSEGLAGTYEQYF.

J is TRBJ2-1 and V is TRBV7-9; no clear D. There are 12 residues in the CDR3. V gave up 1 base and J gave up 9 bases, with 7 bases separating them. In germline, CDR1 is SEHNR, CDR2 FQNEAQ (reference sequence). The CDR3 sequence is CASSLDLSEQFF. The CDR3 region has the DNA TGTGCCAGCAGCTTAGATCTGAGTGAGCAGTTCTTC.

V is TRBV3-1 (or the pseudogene TRBV3-2) and J is TRBJ2-1; 9 positions agree with TRBD2. The V and J ends lost 8 bases and 8 bases, in that order; junction bases with no gene match: 10. The CDR3 runs to 14 residues. Germline lookup yields CDR1 LGHDT and CDR2 YNNKEL (reference sequence). The CDR3 sequence is CASGSGGIYDEQFF. CDR3 bases: TGTGCCAGCGGCAGCGGGGGGATTTACGATGAGCAGTTCTTC.

This chain connects TRBV10-3 to TRBJ2-7, with TRBD1 matching over 9 bases. The CDR3 is made up of 13 amino acids. The germline gives CDR1 ENHRY, CDR2 SYGVKD. J gave up 2 bases and V 8 bases, and 4 bases lay outside the gene matches. CDR3 bases: TGTGCCATCGCTGGGACAGGGACCTACGAGCAGTACTTC. It specifies CAIAGTGTYEQYF.

This rearrangement joins TRBV7-2 to TRBJ2-7; D is unresolved. The CDR3 is 11 residues long. Trimming took off 2 bases at V and 4 bases at J, with 3 bases between the two ends. The V gene's germline CDR1 is SGHTA and CDR2 FQGNSA. The CDR3 region is CASSLYYEQYF. Written as DNA, the CDR3 is TGTGCCAGCAGCTTATATTACGAGCAGTACTTC.

The chain employs TRBV5-1 and TRBJ2-2, with 8 bases identical to TRBD1. Germline-derived CDR1 and CDR2 are SGHRS and YFSETQ. The CDR3 has 15 amino acids. Losses at the gene ends were 3 bases for V and 6 bases for J; bases not matched to a gene: 7. The CDR3 spells CASSYPTGAAGELFF. The CDR3 DNA sequence: TGCGCCAGCAGCTACCCGACAGGGGCGGCCGGGGAGCTGTTTTTT.

CDR3 nucleotides: TGCAGCGTAAAACAGGGTTCTTTCAACGAGCAGTACTTC. This encodes CSVKQGSFNEQYF. The rearrangement joins TRBV29-1 to TRBJ2-7; possibly TRBD1 for D (6 bases). Trimming stripped 6 bases from V and 5 bases from J, with 17 bases between. Germline V gene sequence: CDR1 SQVTM, CDR2 ANQGSEA. The length of the CDR3 is 13 residues.

V is TRBV3-1 (or the pseudogene TRBV3-2) and J is TRBJ1-1, with D unclear. The ends were cut back, 4 bases at V and 0 bases at J, with 15 bases in the middle. Germline V gives CDR1 LGHDT, CDR2 YNNKEL (reference sequence). This CDR3 has 16 amino acids. The CDR3 DNA is TGTGCCAGCAGCCTACACTCCAGGCGAATGAACACTGAAGCTTTCTTT. Translated, it gives CASSLHSRRMNTEAFF.

Of note for this clone: Relative to the germline gene, one junction end is altered; a read error may explain this. The chain couples TRBV5-4 to TRBJ2-7; tentatively, D is TRBD2 (6 bases). The CDR3 has 12 residues. Germline V gene sequence: CDR1 SGHNT, CDR2 YYREEE (reference sequence). The CDR3 DNA follows: TGTGCCATTGGTGACGCGGGACTCCTCGGTGACTTC. Residues: CAIGDAGLLGDF. Together with reference TRBV5-4 and TRBJ2-7, the CDR3 gives the full variable domain: ETGVTQSPTHLIKTRGQQVTLRCSSQSGHNTVSWYQQALGQGPQFIFQYYREEENGRGNFPPRFSGLQFPNYSSELNVNALELDDSALYLCAIGDAGLLGDFGPGTRLTVT.

The chain carries TRBV5-1 and TRBJ2-7, with D perhaps given as TRBD1 or TRBD2 (6 bases each). Germline CDR1 is SGHRS and CDR2 is YFSETQ. The CDR3 length is 14 residues. The V end was cut by 3 bases, the J end by 4 bases, with 14 bases between. The CDR3 DNA is TGCGCCAGCAGCTCAACAGGGCGGGGTTACGAGCAGTACTTC. Its translation is CASSSTGRGYEQYF.

V is TRBV20-1 and J is TRBJ2-7; tentatively, D is TRBD2 (6 bases). The CDR3 has 11 residues. The germline CDR1 and CDR2 sequences are DFQATT and SNEGSKA (reference sequence). V was trimmed by 5 bases and J by 7 bases, leaving 12 bases between them. The DNA of the CDR3 is TGCAGTGCTGCAGGGAGGTGGGAGCAGTACTTC. It specifies CSAAGRWEQYF.